The 26 T cell receptor beta chains given below trace back to one sample, sequenced in a study of blood T cells in healthy people across ages. For the second PCR, which ran for about 7 to 11 cycles, a sample-barcoded 5' primer and a J-beta primer mix were used. TCRdb called the 5' RACE reads again in MiXCR, with one record for every CDR3 protein. This table holds 1.5 million to 2 million distinct CDR3 sequences, 28% found once. Sequences were obtained from blood. Receptors were obtained from a woman in her twenties or thirties in good health.

The chain is built from TRBV5-1 and TRBJ1-1; maybe TRBD1 (5 bases). The CDR3 sequence is 16 residues long. Trimming removed 0 bases from V and 0 bases from J, with 12 bases in between. CDR1 is SGHRS and CDR2 is YFSETQ in the germline V gene. DNA of the CDR3: TGCGCCAGCAGCTTGGAAGAGGGGACGGTGAACACTGAAGCTTTCTTT. As protein: CASSLEEGTVNTEAFF.

The J gene is TRBJ2-7, the V gene TRBV12-3 or TRBV12-4, with D unresolved. V was shortened by 2 bases and J by 3 bases, with 23 bases between the two germline ends. This CDR3 has 18 residues. The CDR3 reads CASSLRANGRRLGYEQYF. DNA for the CDR3: TGTGCCAGCAGTTTACGGGCTAATGGCCGCAGATTGGGCTACGAGCAGTACTTC.

The V and J genes are TRBV20-1 and TRBJ2-5, with 13 bases fitting TRBD2. Germline lookup yields CDR1 DFQATT and CDR2 SNEGSKA (reference sequence). V shed 6 bases, J shed 2 bases, and the junction held 18 bases outside the gene matches. The CDR3 has 19 amino acids. CDR3 sequence (DNA): TGCAGTGCCCTACCAACTAGCGGGGGGGCGAGGGTCCCGCAAGAGACCCAGTACTTC. Translating gives CSALPTSGGARVPQETQYF.

There are a few counts of this clonotype. This chain uses TRBV6-5 with TRBJ1-4, with no clear D. The length of the CDR3 is 15 residues. Trimming left V 5 bases short and J 4 bases short, with 14 bases between. In germline, CDR1 is MNHEY, CDR2 SVGAGI. This CDR3 is CASSPKTVFNEKLFF. The DNA of the CDR3 is TGTGCCAGCAGTCCCAAGACGGTCTTTAATGAAAAACTGTTTTTT.

This clonotype was seen ten or more times. This chain links TRBV4-1 with TRBJ2-1; possibly TRBD2 for D (6 bases). The V and J ends lost 1 base and 9 bases respectively, with 13 bases between them. The germline V gene encodes CDR1 MGHRA and CDR2 YSYEKL. The CDR3 runs 14 residues. CDR3 bases: TGCGCCAGCAGCCAAGTGACTAGTCAGGGTGAGCAGTTCTTC. Amino acids: CASSQVTSQGEQFF.

This clonotype was recorded at least ten times. The V gene is TRBV29-1, the J gene TRBJ2-3; tentative D call: TRBD2 (6 bases). This CDR3 is 14 amino acids long. Germline-derived CDR1 and CDR2 are SQVTM and ANQGSEA. V was pared by 4 bases and J by 3 bases, with 14 bases between. The CDR3 coding sequence is TGCAGCGTTGGCTCCGGGAGTATAACAGATACGCAGTATTTT. As protein: CSVGSGSITDTQYF.

Comments on this clonotype: The junction shows a germline mismatch at one end, possibly a read error. V is TRBV2 and J is TRBJ2-5, with D hard to call. This CDR3 has 13 residues. Germline V gene sequence: CDR1 SNHLY, CDR2 FYNNEI. CDR3: CASSEEVKETQYF. The DNA for the CDR3 is TGTGCCAGCAGTGAAGAGGTCAAAGAGACCCAGTATTTC.

This clonotype was counted a few times. V is TRBV5-1 and J is TRBJ2-7; a possible D gene is TRBD2 (7 bases). The germline V gene encodes CDR1 SGHRS and CDR2 YFSETQ. V lost 0 bases to trimming and J lost 7 bases, with 17 bases between them. There are 15 residues in the CDR3. The CDR3 here is CASSLDRGGGGEQYF. For the CDR3, the DNA is TGCGCCAGCAGCTTGGATCGTGGGGGAGGGGGAGAGCAGTACTTC.

The chain combines TRBV6-6 with TRBJ2-3; D call uncertain. V lost 7 bases, J lost 2 bases, and 7 bases lay in between. The CDR3 covers 12 residues. Germline lookup yields CDR1 MNHNY and CDR2 SVGAGI (reference sequence). The DNA of the CDR3 is TGTGCCAGCATTTTGACCACAGATACGCAGTATTTT. Its translation is CASILTTDTQYF.

Points on this clonotype: At one end, the junction sequence differs from germline, possibly due to a read error. The chain couples TRBV4-1 to TRBJ2-7; the match to TRBD2 covers 7 bases. This CDR3 comprises 15 residues. Per the germline V gene, CDR1 is MGHRA and CDR2 is YSYEKL. This CDR3 reads CASTQLAQSYNEQYF. The CDR3 DNA reads as TGCGCCAGCACCCAACTAGCGCAATCCTACAATGAGCAGTACTTC.

Written as DNA, the CDR3 is TGTGCCAGCACCTCCGGTGGAAACTATGGCTACACCTTC. Translating it yields CASTSGGNYGYTF. The chain links TRBV11-3 to TRBJ1-2; D unresolved. The CDR3 contains 13 residues. V was shortened by 7 bases and J by 2 bases, with 11 bases between the two germline ends. The germline V gene has CDR1 SGHNT and CDR2 YENEEA.

The chain has TRBV5-1 and TRBJ2-2, with 11 bases lining up with TRBD1. The germline CDR1 and CDR2 sequences are SGHRS and YFSETQ. V lost 4 bases and J lost 5; bases outside the gene matches: 7. This CDR3 region has 16 residues. CDR3 protein: CASSPRGTGGTGELFF. DNA of the CDR3: TGCGCCAGCAGCCCCCGAGGGACAGGGGGTACCGGGGAGCTGTTTTTT.

Worth noting for this clonotype: The junction differs from germline at one of its ends, possibly a read error. The chain carries TRBV5-1 and TRBJ2-5, with D perhaps TRBD1 or TRBD2 (7 bases each). This CDR3 spans 13 amino acids. CDR1 is SGHRS and CDR2 is YFSETQ in the germline V gene. CDR3 DNA: TGCGCCAGCAGCGTACAGGGGCGGGAGACCCGGTACTTC. This translates into CASSVQGRETRYF.

This clonotype was counted between two and nine times. The chain carries TRBV12-3 or TRBV12-4 and TRBJ2-7, with D perhaps being TRBD1 or TRBD2 (6 bases each). The CDR3 consists of 14 residues. Deletions cut 6 bases from V and 3 bases from J, with 15 bases between. The CDR3 DNA reads as TGTGCCAGCAGGCTAGGGGGGAACCTCTACGAGCAGTACTTC. Translated, it gives CASRLGGNLYEQYF.

A remark on this clonotype: A much larger clone sits a single nucleotide away, making a read error possible. The chain links TRBV29-1 to TRBJ1-2; D might be TRBD1 (5 bases). Trimming left V 0 bases short and J 8 bases short, with 19 bases between. CDR3 length: 15 residues. Germline CDR1 and CDR2: SQVTM and ANQGSEA. CDR3 protein: CSVEEWEGRASGYTF. CDR3 bases: TGCAGCGTTGAAGAATGGGAGGGGAGGGCTAGCGGCTACACCTTC. Full variable domain (rest looked up from reference TRBV29-1 and TRBJ1-2): SAVISQKPSRDICQRGTSLTIQCQVDSQVTMMFWYRQQPGQSLTLIATANQGSEATYESGFVIDKFPISRPNLTFSTLTVSNMSPEDSSIYLCSVEEWEGRASGYTFGSGTRLTVV.

The chain combines TRBV20-1 with TRBJ2-5; D is ambiguous. CDR1 DFQATT and CDR2 SNEGSKA come from the germline V gene (reference sequence). The ends were cut back, 5 bases at V and 5 bases at J, with 9 bases in the middle. The CDR3 sequence is 11 residues long. DNA of the CDR3: TGCAGTGCTCAGAAGAGGGAGACCCAGTACTTC. This codes for CSAQKRETQYF.

This clonotype was counted ten times or more. This chain links TRBV5-4 with TRBJ2-6; 11 bases agree with TRBD2. This CDR3 contains 18 residues. Losses at the gene ends were 4 bases for V and 4 bases for J; bases not matched to a gene: 10. Germline CDR1 reads SGHNT; CDR2 reads YYREEE (reference sequence). The CDR3 DNA follows: TGTGCCAGCAGCCTACTAGCGGGGGCTCAATCCGGGGCCAACGTCCTGACTTTC. It specifies CASSLLAGAQSGANVLTF. Variable domain in full (rest from reference TRBV5-4 and TRBJ2-6): ETGVTQSPTHLIKTRGQQVTLRCSSQSGHNTVSWYQQALGQGPQFIFQYYREEENGRGNFPPRFSGLQFPNYSSELNVNALELDDSALYLCASSLLAGAQSGANVLTFGAGSRLTVL.

This clonotype was recorded at least ten times. The rearrangement links TRBV11-2 to TRBJ2-5; unclear D gene. The CDR3 covers 15 residues. Looked up from germline, CDR1 is SGHAT and CDR2 is FQNNGV. Trimming cost V 0 bases and J 4 bases, with 12 bases left between them. CDR3: CASSLDRYTIETQYF. The CDR3 region has the DNA TGTGCCAGCAGCTTAGATCGATATACAATAGAGACCCAGTACTTC. Combining the CDR3 with reference TRBV11-2 and TRBJ2-5 gives the whole variable domain EAGVAQSPRYKIIEKRQSVAFWCNPISGHATLYWYQQILGQGPKLLIQFQNNGVVDDSQLPKDRFSAERLKGVDSTLKIQPAKLEDSAVYLCASSLDRYTIETQYFGPGTRLLVL.

This clonotype was counted a few times. The chain has TRBV5-6 and TRBJ2-3; D is uncertain. CDR3 length: 13 amino acids. Trimming removed 4 bases at V and 4 bases at J, with 10 bases between. The germline CDR1 and CDR2 sequences are SGHDT and YYEEEE. CDR3 sequence reads: CASSDAPPDTQYF. For the CDR3, the DNA is TGTGCCAGCAGCGACGCTCCCCCAGATACGCAGTATTTT.

In its sample, this clonotype was seen many times. The chain employs TRBV29-1 and TRBJ1-1; D call uncertain. The CDR3 sequence is 11 residues long. V was trimmed by 4 bases and J by 3 bases, leaving 6 bases between them. Per the germline V gene, CDR1 is SQVTM and CDR2 is ANQGSEA. The CDR3 here is CSVGLDTEAFF. For the CDR3, the DNA is TGCAGCGTTGGACTCGACACTGAAGCTTTCTTT.

CDR3 DNA: TGTGCCAGCAGCGTAGTTAGCGAGTTGGATACGCAGTATTTT. Translating it yields CASSVVSELDTQYF. The V and J genes are TRBV9 and TRBJ2-3, with a weak D call TRBD2 (5 bases). The CDR3 is 14 residues long. V lost 0 bases and J lost 6, with 11 bases in between. The V gene's germline CDR1 is SGDLS and CDR2 YYNGEE.

The chain combines TRBV7-9 with TRBJ2-1; TRBD2 agrees at 9 bases. V was clipped by 5 bases and J by 4 bases; unmatched bases: 12. CDR1 and CDR2 from the germline V gene are SEHNR and FQNEAQ (reference sequence). The CDR3 has 17 amino acids. The CDR3 DNA sequence: TGTGCCAGCAGCCCCCGGACTAGCGAGATTCGGTACAATGAGCAGTTCTTC. Protein product: CASSPRTSEIRYNEQFF.

This clonotype was seen repeatedly, ten times or more. V usage is TRBV18 and J usage is TRBJ1-5, with 7 bases fitting TRBD1. The junction had 4 bases not matched to a gene; V was cut back by 6 bases and J by 5 bases. The CDR3 spans 13 residues. Per the germline V gene, CDR1 is KGHSH and CDR2 is LQKENI. In DNA form, the CDR3 reads TGTGCCAGCTCCCAGGGGGGTGATCAGCCCCAGCATTTT. It is translated as CASSQGGDQPQHF.

Comment on this clonotype: Since no conserved phenylalanine or tryptophan closes the CDR3, a read error is the likely cause. The chain combines TRBV9 with TRBJ1-3, with D unclear. The CDR3 covers 16 residues. Germline CDR1 reads SGDLS; CDR2 reads YYNGEE. V shed 0 bases and J shed 2 bases, with 12 bases lying between them. The CDR3 sequence is CASSVEAGITGNTIYL. The CDR3 DNA sequence: TGTGCCAGCAGCGTAGAGGCGGGGATAACTGGAAACACCATATATTTG.

In its sample, this clonotype was seen many times. The rearrangement uses TRBV20-1 and TRBJ2-3; D call uncertain. This CDR3 is built from 11 residues. The ends were cut back, 6 bases at V and 2 bases at J, with 6 bases in the middle. Per the germline V gene, CDR1 is DFQATT and CDR2 is SNEGSKA (reference sequence). The CDR3: CSAAHTDTQYF. The DNA of the CDR3 is TGCAGTGCCGCACACACAGATACGCAGTATTTT.

This clonotype appeared once. The chain joins TRBV28 to TRBJ1-1; 7 bases are a match to TRBD1. With 2 bases clipped from V and 9 bases from J, the junction kept 6 bases outside the gene matches. The germline CDR1 and CDR2 sequences are MDHEN and SYDVKM. CDR3 length equals 13 residues. The CDR3 DNA is TGTGCCAGCAGTTTAAGGAAGAGGGGGCAAGCTTTCTTT. This sequence encodes CASSLRKRGQAFF.